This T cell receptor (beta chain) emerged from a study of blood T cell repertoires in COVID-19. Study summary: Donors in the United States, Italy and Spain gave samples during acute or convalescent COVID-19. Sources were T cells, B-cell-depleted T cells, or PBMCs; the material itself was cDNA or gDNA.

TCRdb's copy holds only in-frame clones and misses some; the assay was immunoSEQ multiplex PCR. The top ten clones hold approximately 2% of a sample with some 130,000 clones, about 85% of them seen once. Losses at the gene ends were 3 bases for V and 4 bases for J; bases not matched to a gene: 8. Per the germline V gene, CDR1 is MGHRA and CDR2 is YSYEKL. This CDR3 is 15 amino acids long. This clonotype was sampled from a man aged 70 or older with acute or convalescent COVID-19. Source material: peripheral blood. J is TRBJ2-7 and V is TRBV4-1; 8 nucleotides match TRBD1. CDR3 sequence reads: CASSHPGQGRYEQYF. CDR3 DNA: TGCGCCAGCAGCCACCCTGGACAGGGTAGGTACGAGCAGTACTTC.